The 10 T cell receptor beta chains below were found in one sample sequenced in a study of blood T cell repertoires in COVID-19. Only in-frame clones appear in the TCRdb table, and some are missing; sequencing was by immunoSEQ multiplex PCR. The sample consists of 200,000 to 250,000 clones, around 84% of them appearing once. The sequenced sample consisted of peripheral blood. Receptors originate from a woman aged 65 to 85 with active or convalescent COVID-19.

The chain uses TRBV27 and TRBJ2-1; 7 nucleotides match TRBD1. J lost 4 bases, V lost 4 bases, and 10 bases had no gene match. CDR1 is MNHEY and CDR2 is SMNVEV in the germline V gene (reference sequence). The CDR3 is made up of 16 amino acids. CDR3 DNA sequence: TGTGCCAGCAGTTCGAGACAGGGAAGTTTTTACAATGAGCAGTTCTTC. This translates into CASSSRQGSFYNEQFF.

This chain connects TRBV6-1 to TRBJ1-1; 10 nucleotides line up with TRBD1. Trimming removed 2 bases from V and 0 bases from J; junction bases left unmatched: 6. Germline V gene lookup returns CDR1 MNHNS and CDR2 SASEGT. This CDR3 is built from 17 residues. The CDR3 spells CASSELGQGRLNTEAFF. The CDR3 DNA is TGTGCCAGCAGTGAATTGGGACAGGGGAGGTTGAACACTGAAGCTTTCTTT.

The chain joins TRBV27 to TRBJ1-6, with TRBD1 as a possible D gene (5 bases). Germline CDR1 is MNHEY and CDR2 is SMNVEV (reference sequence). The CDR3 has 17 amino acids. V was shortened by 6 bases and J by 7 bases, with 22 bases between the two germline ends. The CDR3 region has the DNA TGTGCCAGCAGAAGGGGCGGAGGAGGGCCCCGAAATTCACCCCTCCACTTT. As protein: CASRRGGGGPRNSPLHF.

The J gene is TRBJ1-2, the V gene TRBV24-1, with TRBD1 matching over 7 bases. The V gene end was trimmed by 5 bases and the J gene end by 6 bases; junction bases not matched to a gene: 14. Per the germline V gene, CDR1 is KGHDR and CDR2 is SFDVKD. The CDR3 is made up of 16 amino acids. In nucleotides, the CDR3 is TGTGCCACCAGTGTCGTTAGGGGGCAGGGTGTTAATGGCTACACCTTC. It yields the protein CATSVVRGQGVNGYTF.

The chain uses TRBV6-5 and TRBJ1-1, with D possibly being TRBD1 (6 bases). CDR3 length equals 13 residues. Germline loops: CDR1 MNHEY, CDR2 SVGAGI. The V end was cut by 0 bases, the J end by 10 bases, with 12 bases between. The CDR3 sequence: CASSYSLQGVAFF. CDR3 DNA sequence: TGTGCCAGCAGTTACTCCCTACAGGGAGTAGCTTTCTTT.

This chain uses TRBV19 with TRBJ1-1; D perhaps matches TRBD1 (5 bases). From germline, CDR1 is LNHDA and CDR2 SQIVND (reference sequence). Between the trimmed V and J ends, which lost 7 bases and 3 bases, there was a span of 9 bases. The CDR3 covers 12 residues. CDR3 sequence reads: CASNRIYTEAFF. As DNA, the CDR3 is TGTGCCAGTAACAGGATCTACACTGAAGCTTTCTTT.

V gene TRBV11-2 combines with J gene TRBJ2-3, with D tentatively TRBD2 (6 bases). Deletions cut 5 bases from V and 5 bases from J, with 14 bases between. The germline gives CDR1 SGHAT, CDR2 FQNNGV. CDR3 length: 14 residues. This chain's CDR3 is CASSRGEEVDTQYF. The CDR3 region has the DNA TGTGCCAGCAGCCGAGGGGAGGAGGTAGATACGCAGTATTTT.

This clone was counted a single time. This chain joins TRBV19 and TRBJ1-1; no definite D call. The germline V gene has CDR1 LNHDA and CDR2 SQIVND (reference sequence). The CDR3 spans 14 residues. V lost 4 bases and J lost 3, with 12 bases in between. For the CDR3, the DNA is TGTGCCAGTAGTACCCCGCCAGAATACACTGAAGCTTTCTTT. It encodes CASSTPPEYTEAFF.

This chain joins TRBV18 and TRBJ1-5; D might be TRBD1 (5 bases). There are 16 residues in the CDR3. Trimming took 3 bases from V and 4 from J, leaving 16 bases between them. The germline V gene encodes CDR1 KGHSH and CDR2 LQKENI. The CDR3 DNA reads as TGTGCCAGCTCACCGGATTTCCGGGGGTTGAATCAGCCCCAGCATTTT. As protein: CASSPDFRGLNQPQHF.

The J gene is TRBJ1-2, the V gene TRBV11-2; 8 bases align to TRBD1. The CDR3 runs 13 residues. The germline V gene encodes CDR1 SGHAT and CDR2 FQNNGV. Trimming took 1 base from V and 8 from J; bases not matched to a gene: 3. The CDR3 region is CASSLGTGLGYTF. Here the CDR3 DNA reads TGTGCCAGCAGCTTAGGGACAGGGCTCGGCTACACCTTC.